These 26 T cell receptor beta chains share one sample of origin, sequenced in a study of blood T cells in healthy people across ages. With a J-beta primer mix and a sample-barcoded 5' primer, a second PCR ran about 7 to 12 cycles. TCRdb recomputed calls from the 5' RACE reads with MiXCR, one row per CDR3 protein. In the table there are 900,000 to 950,000 distinct CDR3 sequences, about 27% of which are singletons. Another study also made use of these data, one on T cells of mothers and their children.

The specimen sequenced was blood. These receptors originate from a woman aged 40 to 50 in good health.

This clonotype was recorded a few times. The chain combines TRBV12-3 or TRBV12-4 with TRBJ2-4; 8 nucleotides line up with TRBD2. There are 19 residues in the CDR3. J was trimmed by 0 bases and V by 1 base; bases with no gene match: 11. CDR3 DNA sequence: TGTGCCAGCAGTTTAGAGGTGACTAGCGCTCCTCTAGCCAAAAACATTCAGTACTTC. Translation gives CASSLEVTSAPLAKNIQYF.

V gene TRBV7-2 combines with J gene TRBJ2-1; D gene unclear. Germline V CDR1 and CDR2: SGHTA, FQGNSA. The CDR3 runs 15 residues. The ends were cut back, 1 base at V and 0 bases at J, with 7 bases in the middle. The CDR3 spells CASSLVSTSYNEQFF. The CDR3, as DNA: TGTGCCAGCAGCTTAGTCTCTACCTCCTACAATGAGCAGTTCTTC.

This clonotype was counted many times. The rearrangement links TRBV4-1 to TRBJ2-5; TRBD2 agrees at 8 bases. The CDR3 has 15 amino acids. V lost 0 bases to trimming and J lost 6 bases; unmatched junction nucleotides: 6. Germline values: CDR1 MGHRA, CDR2 YSYEKL. The CDR3 loop is CASSQDFSGVKTQYF. The CDR3 DNA reads as TGCGCCAGCAGCCAAGATTTTAGCGGGGTTAAGACCCAGTACTTC.

This clonotype was seen many times. V usage is TRBV9 and J usage is TRBJ2-7; TRBD2 matches at 8 bases. There are 14 residues in the CDR3. Trimming cost V 3 bases and J 0 bases; bases outside gene matches: 2. CDR1 is SGDLS, CDR2 YYNGEE, per germline. CDR3 bases: TGTGCCAGCAGCGGGGGACTAGGCTCCTACGAGCAGTACTTC. Amino acids: CASSGGLGSYEQYF.

Details on this clonotype: Just one base apart from a much larger clone, this may be a read error. This sequence joins TRBV7-2 and TRBJ2-5; 11 nucleotides match TRBD2. This CDR3 spans 14 amino acids. CDR1 SGHTA and CDR2 FQGNSA come from the germline V gene. The CDR3 sequence is CASSLTSGEETRYF. CDR3 in DNA: TGTGCCAGCAGCTTGACTAGCGGGGAAGAGACCCGGTACTTC.

Comments on this clonotype: Given a much more abundant clone one base away, this may be a read error. The chain employs TRBV20-1 and TRBJ1-2, with 10 bases lining up with TRBD1. The V gene's germline CDR1 is DFQATT and CDR2 SNEGSKA (reference sequence). CDR3 length equals 16 residues. The DNA of the CDR3 is TGCAGTGCTAGACAAACTGGGACAGGGGTTGGCTATGGCCACACCTTC. Residues: CSARQTGTGVGYGHTF.

The rearrangement links TRBV5-6 to TRBJ1-1; D ambiguous. Germline V CDR1 and CDR2: SGHDT, YYEEEE. The germline V and J ends were trimmed by 4 bases and 0 bases, with 16 bases remaining between them. The CDR3 has 16 residues. The CDR3 coding sequence is TGTGCCAGCAGCCTATCCCCTACGGTTATGAACACTGAAGCTTTCTTT. This codes for CASSLSPTVMNTEAFF.

This clonotype has a count of ten or more. The rearrangement uses TRBV28 and TRBJ1-4; D not certain. This CDR3 is 15 amino acids long. Germline assignment: CDR1 MDHEN and CDR2 SYDVKM. V shed 6 bases and J shed 8 bases, with 19 bases lying between them. The CDR3 loop reads CASSPVGQKLEKLFF. The CDR3 region has the DNA TGTGCCAGCAGCCCGGTTGGGCAGAAATTGGAAAAACTGTTTTTT.

This clonotype was counted ten times or more. V gene TRBV24-1 combines with J gene TRBJ1-2; TRBD1 might be the D (5 bases). CDR1 is KGHDR, CDR2 SFDVKD, per germline. The CDR3 has 15 residues. V was clipped by 3 bases and J by 2 bases, with 12 bases between them. The DNA of the CDR3 is TGTGCCACCAGTGATGGGGGTATTACCAACTATGGCTACACCTTC. It translates to CATSDGGITNYGYTF.

There are many counts of this clonotype. DNA for the CDR3: TGTGCCAGCAGCCCGAATTGGTCCAATGAGCAGTTCTTC. Translated: CASSPNWSNEQFF. The chain joins TRBV7-9 to TRBJ2-1, with D unclear. Germline CDR1 SEHNR, CDR2 FQNEAQ (reference sequence). V lost 5 bases, J lost 6 bases, and 11 bases lay in between. This CDR3 is built from 13 residues.

The chain joins TRBV7-3 to TRBJ1-5; D is uncertain. Trimming took 10 bases from V and 2 from J, leaving 12 bases between them. This CDR3 region has 13 residues. CDR1 SGHTA and CDR2 FQGTGA come from the germline V gene. The DNA for the CDR3 is TGTGCCACGAGCGAGGATGGCAATCAGCCCCAGCATTTT. Its protein is CATSEDGNQPQHF.

In this sample, this clonotype turned up a few times. V and J are TRBV6-2 or TRBV6-3 and TRBJ2-3; TRBD1 might be the D (6 bases). Per the germline V gene, CDR1 is MNHEY and CDR2 is SVGEGT. The CDR3 is made up of 18 amino acids. Trimming pared 1 base from V and 2 bases from J, leaving 19 bases between. The CDR3 protein is CASSYYGGLGSNTDTQYF. Here the CDR3 DNA reads TGTGCCAGCAGTTACTATGGGGGCCTGGGATCGAACACAGATACGCAGTATTTT.

In its sample, this clonotype was seen a few times. This chain connects TRBV5-6 to TRBJ2-1, with D possibly being TRBD2 (7 bases). CDR1 and CDR2 (germline): SGHDT, YYEEEE. The CDR3 is 14 amino acids. V shed 1 base and J shed 6 bases, with 11 bases lying between them. In nucleotides, the CDR3 is TGTGCCAGCAGCTTGTTGAGGGGGGGCAATGAGCAGTTCTTC. The encoded protein is CASSLLRGGNEQFF.

Many counts were recorded for this clonotype. This sequence joins TRBV20-1 and TRBJ2-5; D possibly uses TRBD1 or TRBD2 (5 bases each). The CDR3 runs to 12 residues. With 8 bases removed from V and 5 bases from J, the gap between germline ends came to 15 bases. The V gene's germline CDR1 is DFQATT and CDR2 SNEGSKA (reference sequence). The CDR3 DNA follows: TGCAGTCGGGGCGCGGAGCGGGAGACCCAGTACTTC. Amino acid sequence: CSRGAERETQYF.

The chain combines TRBV2 with TRBJ1-1; 7 bases align to TRBD1. The J segment lost 0 bases and the V segment lost 3 bases, leaving 7 bases of the junction unmatched. The CDR3 contains 16 residues. Germline V gives CDR1 SNHLY, CDR2 FYNNEI. The CDR3 loop reads CASSDQTGNLNTEAFF. CDR3 nucleotide sequence: TGTGCCAGCAGTGATCAGACAGGGAATTTGAACACTGAAGCTTTCTTT.

This chain uses TRBV5-5 with TRBJ1-2; D not certain. The CDR3 runs to 13 residues. Between the trimmed V and J ends, which lost 0 bases and 7 bases, there was a span of 10 bases. Looked up from germline, CDR1 is SGHKS and CDR2 is YYEKEE (reference sequence). CDR3 in amino acids: CASSLAPNGGYTF. The CDR3 DNA reads TGTGCCAGCAGCTTGGCCCCAAACGGTGGCTACACCTTC.

This clonotype was observed at least ten times. The rearrangement uses TRBV7-2 and TRBJ2-5; D uncertain. In germline, CDR1 is SGHTA, CDR2 FQGNSA. The CDR3 is made up of 14 amino acids. The germline V and J ends were trimmed by 4 bases and 5 bases, with 14 bases remaining between them. The CDR3 region is CASSSPGVRETQYF. The CDR3 nucleotides read TGTGCCAGCAGCTCACCGGGTGTTAGGGAGACCCAGTACTTC. Full variable domain (remainder filled in from reference TRBV7-2 and TRBJ2-5): GAGVSQSPSNKVTEKGKDVELRCDPISGHTALYWYRQSLGQGLEFLIYFQGNSAPDKSGLPSDRFSAERTGGSVSTLTIQRTQQEDSAVYLCASSSPGVRETQYFGPGTRLLVL.

This clonotype was observed many times. This chain links TRBV24-1 with TRBJ2-1; D is uncertain. The germline V gene has CDR1 KGHDR and CDR2 SFDVKD. The ends were cut back, 4 bases at V and 0 bases at J, with 12 bases in the middle. The CDR3 is made up of 16 amino acids. CDR3 sequence (DNA): TGTGCCACCAGTGACCGGACGGTGAACTCCTACAATGAGCAGTTCTTC. Translation gives CATSDRTVNSYNEQFF.

This chain links TRBV7-2 with TRBJ2-4; the D is unclear. CDR1 and CDR2 from the germline V gene are SGHTA and FQGNSA. The CDR3 loop spans 14 amino acids. V was pared by 1 base and J by 5 bases, with 9 bases between. CDR3 region: CTSSLGTVQNIQYF. In nucleotides, the CDR3 is TGTACCAGCAGCTTAGGAACGGTACAAAACATTCAGTACTTC.

The chain joins TRBV4-1 to TRBJ2-1; D may correspond to TRBD1 or TRBD2 (5 bases each). The V end lost 1 base, the J end lost 4 bases, and 14 bases lay between the germline ends. CDR1 and CDR2 from the germline V gene are MGHRA and YSYEKL. There are 16 residues in the CDR3. The CDR3 DNA is TGCGCCAGCAGCCAAGCTGGCAGGGAGCTTTACAATGAGCAGTTCTTC. Its translation: CASSQAGRELYNEQFF.

This clonotype showed up many times. The J gene is TRBJ2-1, the V gene TRBV7-2, with a weak D call TRBD2 (7 bases). Looked up from germline, CDR1 is SGHTA and CDR2 is FQGNSA. This CDR3 has 16 residues. Between the trimmed V and J ends, which lost 1 base and 9 bases, there was a span of 19 bases. CDR3 DNA: TGTGCCAGCAGCTTAGTCCTCGGGGGGCCAACTGTTGAGCAGTTCTTC. Encoded protein: CASSLVLGGPTVEQFF. The full variable domain, in which reference TRBV7-2 and TRBJ2-1 provide the parts outside the CDR3, is GAGVSQSPSNKVTEKGKDVELRCDPISGHTALYWYRQSLGQGLEFLIYFQGNSAPDKSGLPSDRFSAERTGGSVSTLTIQRTQQEDSAVYLCASSLVLGGPTVEQFFGPGTRLTVL.

This clonotype was detected once. This chain joins TRBV7-2 and TRBJ2-1; D possibly corresponds to TRBD2 (5 bases). Germline loops: CDR1 SGHTA, CDR2 FQGNSA. CDR3 size: 17 residues. Between the trimmed V and J ends, which lost 1 base and 4 bases, there was a span of 17 bases. CDR3 nucleotide sequence: TGTGCCAGCAGCTTAGTAGGACTGGCGGGTGCTTACAATGAGCAGTTCTTC. It codes for CASSLVGLAGAYNEQFF.

This clonotype occurred many times. The CDR3 reads CSAIRPGGNEQFF. CDR3 nucleotide sequence: TGCAGCGCTATAAGACCAGGGGGTAATGAGCAGTTCTTC. This sequence joins TRBV29-1 and TRBJ2-1; 7 bases match TRBD1. Losses at the gene ends were 7 bases for V and 7 bases for J; bases not matched to a gene: 10. The germline gives CDR1 SQVTM, CDR2 ANQGSEA. The CDR3 has 13 residues.

The V call is TRBV6-2 or TRBV6-3, the J call TRBJ2-5, with 9 positions matching TRBD1. V lost 5 bases to trimming and J lost 5 bases; unmatched junction nucleotides: 12. Germline lookup yields CDR1 MNHEY and CDR2 SVGEGT. The CDR3 totals 16 residues. The CDR3 coding sequence is TGTGCCAGCAGTGCCATCCGGGGACAGGGAAGCGAGACCCAGTACTTC. Its protein is CASSAIRGQGSETQYF.

A note on this clonotype: This could be a read error, since a much larger clone is one nucleotide away. The gene calls are TRBV7-6 and TRBJ2-1, with D perhaps matching TRBD1 (7 bases). Trimming left V 8 bases short and J 4 bases short, with 12 bases between. CDR1 SGHVS and CDR2 FNYEAQ come from the germline V gene. The CDR3 contains 13 residues. DNA of the CDR3: TGTGCCAGCGGCGCGGGACAGTACAATGAGCAGTTCTTC. It codes for CASGAGQYNEQFF.

The chain couples TRBV18 to TRBJ1-5; D is unclear. Trimming stripped 4 bases from V and 7 bases from J, with 11 bases between. Germline values: CDR1 KGHSH, CDR2 LQKENI. The length of the CDR3 is 13 residues. Here the CDR3 reads CASSLKADQPQHF. CDR3 in DNA: TGTGCCAGCTCACTTAAGGCCGACCAGCCCCAGCATTTT.